Listed here are 27 T cell receptor beta chains from one sample, sequenced in a study of cytotoxic CD8 clonotypes in ibrutinib-treated CLL. The repertoire was sequenced with immunoSEQ multiplex PCR; TCRdb's copy has only in-frame clones and lacks some. The data contain about 140,000 clones, around 84% of them seen just once; the ten biggest clones take up 7.6%. The material was PBMCs, obtained after 36 months of ibrutinib treatment. These receptors were collected from a human donor with chronic lymphocytic leukemia.

J is TRBJ2-3 and V is TRBV18, with 10 bases aligning to TRBD1. This CDR3 region has 14 residues. Germline values: CDR1 KGHSH, CDR2 LQKENI. V shed 3 bases, J shed 9 bases, and the junction held 6 bases outside the gene matches. The CDR3: CASSPRDRGGTQYF. Written as DNA, the CDR3 is TGTGCCAGCTCACCCCGGGACAGGGGAGGCACGCAGTATTTT.

This rearrangement joins TRBV4-1 to TRBJ1-1; D gene uncertain. CDR1 MGHRA and CDR2 YSYEKL come from the germline V gene. CDR3 length: 15 amino acids. Trimming took 4 bases from V and 0 from J, leaving 12 bases between them. CDR3 in DNA: TGCGCCAGCAGCCCCGAGACCGATATGAACACTGAAGCTTTCTTT. It is translated as CASSPETDMNTEAFF.

The chain employs TRBV7-9 and TRBJ2-1, with TRBD2 matching over 10 bases. From germline, CDR1 is SEHNR and CDR2 FQNEAQ (reference sequence). The CDR3 is made up of 17 amino acids. With V trimmed by 2 bases and J by 6 bases, 10 bases remained unmatched. As DNA, the CDR3 is TGTGCCAGCAGCTTAAGACCATGGGCTAGCGGGAGCAATGAGCAGTTCTTC. It encodes CASSLRPWASGSNEQFF.

The J gene is TRBJ1-2, the V gene TRBV30; TRBD1 might be the D (5 bases). This CDR3 has 15 amino acids. In germline, CDR1 is GTSNPN, CDR2 SVGIG (reference sequence). With 4 bases removed from V and 6 bases from J, the gap between germline ends came to 21 bases. The CDR3 loop reads CAWTSRRDVRNGYTF. In nucleotides, the CDR3 is TGTGCCTGGACCTCCCGGCGGGACGTTAGAAATGGCTACACCTTC.

On this clone itself: An end of the junction does not agree with germline; a read error may underlie this. V is TRBV7-8 and J is TRBJ1-5; D not resolved. The CDR3 consists of 13 residues. The germline V gene has CDR1 SGHVS and CDR2 FQNEAQ. In DNA, the CDR3 is TGTGCCAGCAGCCTATGGTCGGATCAACCCCAGCATTTT. This codes for CASSLWSDQPQHF. Together with reference TRBV7-8 and TRBJ1-5, the CDR3 gives the full variable domain: GAGVSQSPRYKVAKRGQDVALRCDPISGHVSLFWYQQALGQGPEFLTYFQNEAQLDKSGLPSDRFFAERPEGSVSTLKIQRTQQEDSAVYLCASSLWSDQPQHFGDGTRLSIL.

This chain links TRBV12-5 with TRBJ2-2, with unresolved D. The V and J ends lost 6 bases and 2 bases respectively, with 10 bases between them. This CDR3 contains 14 residues. Germline values: CDR1 LGHNT, CDR2 FRNRAP. The CDR3, as DNA: TGTGCTAGTGGAACTACATCTAACACCGGGGAGCTGTTTTTT. It encodes CASGTTSNTGELFF.

The genes are TRBV9 and TRBJ2-5, with D perhaps TRBD2 (5 bases). With 4 bases removed from V and 5 bases from J, the gap between germline ends came to 15 bases. The CDR3 is 14 amino acids. The germline V gene encodes CDR1 SGDLS and CDR2 YYNGEE. For the CDR3, the DNA is TGTGCCAGCAGCCCAACTAGTGGAAGGGAGACCCAGTACTTC. Translating gives CASSPTSGRETQYF.

The chain joins TRBV5-1 to TRBJ2-7, with TRBD2 matching over 7 bases. Germline trimming cut 4 bases from V and 2 bases from J; bases unmatched to any gene: 6. The CDR3 is made up of 14 amino acids. Germline-derived CDR1 and CDR2 are SGHRS and YFSETQ. CDR3 sequence reads: CASSAGDGPYEQYF. DNA for the CDR3: TGCGCCAGCAGCGCGGGGGACGGCCCCTACGAGCAGTACTTC.

The table lists this clone with a few counts. The chain employs TRBV19 and TRBJ1-1; D is uncertain. CDR1 and CDR2 from the germline V gene are LNHDA and SQIVND (reference sequence). V shed 3 bases and J shed 4 bases, with 12 bases lying between them. The CDR3 runs 14 residues. The CDR3 sequence is CASSISGIRTEAFF. The CDR3 DNA reads as TGTGCCAGTAGTATCTCTGGAATTCGCACTGAAGCTTTCTTT.

This rearrangement joins TRBV5-5 to TRBJ1-1; D unresolved. The CDR3 is 14 residues long. The ends were cut back, 5 bases at V and 3 bases at J, with 14 bases in the middle. The germline V gene has CDR1 SGHKS and CDR2 YYEKEE (reference sequence). The CDR3 protein is CASSILGDHTEAFF. CDR3 nucleotides: TGTGCCAGCAGTATACTAGGCGATCACACTGAAGCTTTCTTT.

CDR3 protein: CAISEINRETQYF. The CDR3 nucleotides read TGTGCCATCAGTGAAATCAATCGGGAGACCCAGTACTTC. This chain links TRBV10-3 with TRBJ2-5; D gene uncertain. The CDR3 consists of 13 residues. The germline V and J ends were trimmed by 3 bases and 5 bases, with 10 bases remaining between them. Germline V gives CDR1 ENHRY, CDR2 SYGVKD.

The chain links TRBV5-1 to TRBJ2-5, with D possibly matching TRBD2 (6 bases). The CDR3 has 15 amino acids. Deletions cut 1 base from V and 5 bases from J, with 15 bases between. Germline assignment: CDR1 SGHRS and CDR2 YFSETQ. CDR3 sequence (DNA): TGCGCCAGCAGCTTGAGACCGCGGGATTTGGAGACCCAGTACTTC. Its translation is CASSLRPRDLETQYF.

This clone was seen a few times. The chain couples TRBV19 to TRBJ1-6; D unresolved. Deletions cut 1 base from V and 0 bases from J, with 7 bases between. The CDR3 contains 16 residues. Germline-derived CDR1 and CDR2 are LNHDA and SQIVND (reference sequence). In DNA, the CDR3 is TGTGCCAGTAGTATAGCCCAGAACTCCTATAATTCACCCCTCCACTTT. Translating it yields CASSIAQNSYNSPLHF.

V gene TRBV5-1 combines with J gene TRBJ2-2; D unresolved. Germline values: CDR1 SGHRS, CDR2 YFSETQ. The CDR3 runs to 10 residues. The V end was cut by 9 bases, the J end by 6 bases, with 6 bases between. The CDR3 DNA is TGCGCCATATGGGCCGGGGAGCTGTTTTTT. Its protein is CAIWAGELFF.

V usage is TRBV10-2 and J usage is TRBJ1-2; no firm D call. This CDR3 is built from 13 residues. CDR1 and CDR2 (germline): WSHSY, SAAADI. V was cut by 0 bases and J by 5 bases, with 7 bases left in between. This chain's CDR3 is CASSESIWYGYTF. CDR3 bases: TGCGCCAGCAGTGAGTCAATATGGTATGGCTACACCTTC.

This clone has just one count. The chain links TRBV6-1 to TRBJ2-3; D perhaps matches TRBD1 (6 bases). This CDR3 is built from 14 residues. Trimming shortened V by 10 bases and J by 0 bases, and 14 bases separated the two germline ends. Germline V gene lookup returns CDR1 MNHNS and CDR2 SASEGT. The CDR3 coding sequence is TGTGCCACCGCATTACAGGGTAGCACAGATACGCAGTATTTT. It specifies CATALQGSTDTQYF.

The chain couples TRBV5-4 to TRBJ1-2, with D unresolved. The V end was cut by 1 base, the J end by 4 bases, with 8 bases between. The CDR3 length is 13 residues. Looked up from germline, CDR1 is SGHNT and CDR2 is YYREEE (reference sequence). Here the CDR3 DNA reads TGTGCCAGCAGCTTGAGCGGGTTCTATGGCTACACCTTC. Amino acid sequence: CASSLSGFYGYTF. The full variable domain, its missing parts supplied by reference TRBV5-4 and TRBJ1-2, is ETGVTQSPTHLIKTRGQQVTLRCSSQSGHNTVSWYQQALGQGPQFIFQYYREEENGRGNFPPRFSGLQFPNYSSELNVNALELDDSALYLCASSLSGFYGYTFGSGTRLTVV.

This sequence joins TRBV18 and TRBJ1-1; D possibly corresponds to TRBD1 (5 bases). Germline CDR1 KGHSH, CDR2 LQKENI. V lost 3 bases, J lost 6 bases, and 17 bases lay in between. CDR3 length: 15 residues. The DNA of the CDR3 is TGTGCCAGCTCACCCGGACTTTGGGGGGAGGCTGAAGCTTTCTTT. Residues: CASSPGLWGEAEAFF. Supplemented by reference TRBV18 and TRBJ1-1, the full variable domain reads NAGVMQNPRHLVRRRGQEARLRCSPMKGHSHVYWYRQLPEEGLKFMVYLQKENIIDESGMPKERFSAEFPKEGPSILRIQQVVRGDSAAYFCASSPGLWGEAEAFFGQGTRLTVV.

The V call is TRBV7-9, the J call TRBJ2-2; D is undetermined. Germline V gives CDR1 SEHNR, CDR2 FQNEAQ (reference sequence). V lost 4 bases to trimming and J lost 1 base, with 10 bases between them. The CDR3 extends over 15 amino acids. The DNA for the CDR3 is TGTGCCAGCAGCTCTTGGCGGAGGAACACCGGGGAGCTGTTTTTT. Its translation: CASSSWRRNTGELFF.

V usage is TRBV2 and J usage is TRBJ1-5; weak D call: TRBD1 (5 bases). The CDR3 has 14 amino acids. V lost 4 bases and J lost 3, with 10 bases in between. The germline V gene encodes CDR1 SNHLY and CDR2 FYNNEI. The CDR3: CASSVGRVNQPQHF. As DNA, the CDR3 is TGTGCCAGCAGTGTAGGCAGGGTCAATCAGCCCCAGCATTTT.

The gene calls are TRBV7-9 and TRBJ2-1; no clear D. Germline V gives CDR1 SEHNR, CDR2 FQNEAQ (reference sequence). There are 10 residues in the CDR3. The ends were cut back, 8 bases at V and 7 bases at J, with 6 bases in the middle. The DNA for the CDR3 is TGTGCCAGCGGTTCGAATGAGCAGTTCTTC. Translation gives CASGSNEQFF.

V is TRBV12-5 and J is TRBJ2-1; D tentatively reads TRBD1 or TRBD2 (5 bases each). The CDR3 totals 11 residues. Germline values: CDR1 LGHNT, CDR2 FRNRAP. Deletions cut 7 bases from V and 12 bases from J, with 13 bases between. CDR3 residues: CASAVQGAQFF. As DNA, the CDR3 is TGTGCTAGTGCAGTTCAGGGAGCGCAGTTCTTC.

The chain uses TRBV9 and TRBJ1-4; D ambiguous. Germline CDR1 reads SGDLS; CDR2 reads YYNGEE. V was clipped by 3 bases and J by 2 bases, with 11 bases between them. This CDR3 contains 15 residues. CDR3 coding DNA: TGTGCCAGCAGCGCCCTCGTTTCGACTAATGAAAAACTGTTTTTT. Residues: CASSALVSTNEKLFF.

The chain recombines TRBV10-3 with TRBJ2-3; 11 bases fit TRBD2. There are 18 residues in the CDR3. V lost 0 bases to trimming and J lost 1 base; unmatched junction nucleotides: 6. Germline loops: CDR1 ENHRY, CDR2 SYGVKD. CDR3 in amino acids: CAISESWASGGRTDTQYF. The CDR3 bases are TGTGCCATCAGTGAGTCGTGGGCTAGCGGGGGGCGCACAGATACGCAGTATTTT.

This clone was picked up one time. The V and J genes are TRBV7-2 and TRBJ2-2; D is perhaps TRBD2 (6 bases). Germline CDR1 SGHTA, CDR2 FQGNSA. The V end was cut by 3 bases, the J end by 3 bases, with 11 bases between. This CDR3 comprises 15 residues. The CDR3 DNA reads TGTGCCAGCAGCTTTCGGGGGACCCACACCGGGGAGCTGTTTTTT. As protein: CASSFRGTHTGELFF.

The chain employs TRBV6-5 and TRBJ2-7; D not certain. V was shortened by 7 bases and J by 0 bases, with 10 bases between the two germline ends. Per germline, CDR1 MNHEY and CDR2 SVGAGI. This CDR3 has 13 residues. The CDR3 nucleotides read TGTGCCAGCACGTCGACACTCTCCTACGAGCAGTACTTC. This sequence encodes CASTSTLSYEQYF.

The genes are TRBV4-1 and TRBJ2-1, with 16 bases aligning to TRBD2. The V gene's germline CDR1 is MGHRA and CDR2 YSYEKL. Germline trimming cut 3 bases from V and 10 bases from J; bases unmatched to any gene: 6. This CDR3 is built from 16 residues. The CDR3 loop reads CASSHGTSGRDGEQFF. The CDR3 DNA is TGCGCCAGCAGCCACGGGACTAGCGGGAGGGACGGCGAGCAGTTCTTC.